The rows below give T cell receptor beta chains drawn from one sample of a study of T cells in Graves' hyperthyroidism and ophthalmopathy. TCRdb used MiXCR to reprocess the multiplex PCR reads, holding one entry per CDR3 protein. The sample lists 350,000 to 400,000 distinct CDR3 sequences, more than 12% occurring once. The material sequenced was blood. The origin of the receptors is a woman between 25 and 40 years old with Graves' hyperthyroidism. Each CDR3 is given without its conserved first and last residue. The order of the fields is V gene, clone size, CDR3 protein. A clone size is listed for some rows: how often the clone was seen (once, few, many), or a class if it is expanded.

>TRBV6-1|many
ASIKDQNTEAF
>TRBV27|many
ASSPGTGGGYGYT
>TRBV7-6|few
ASSRTRPYNSPLH
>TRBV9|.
ASSVGVGGSREQF
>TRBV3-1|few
ASSQLRRDTGELF
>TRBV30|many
AWAEGATEAF
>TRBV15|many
ATSRDGRANTEAF
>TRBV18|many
ASSPEINTGELF
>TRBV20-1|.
SAKAGSSLYNEQF
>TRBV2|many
ANLGQANTEAF
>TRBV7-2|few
ASSPSRDQPQH
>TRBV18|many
ASSPPAFSNEQF
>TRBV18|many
ASSPGQATYYEQY
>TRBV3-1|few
ASSQPGRFSYEQY
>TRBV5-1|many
ASSPGTDQETQY
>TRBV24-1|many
ATSPGQKTYEQY
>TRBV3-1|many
ASSQDRGSGAF
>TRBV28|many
ASRDRGTTNEKLF
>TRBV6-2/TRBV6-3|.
ASMLVYNEQF
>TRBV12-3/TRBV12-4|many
ASSGERSYNEQF
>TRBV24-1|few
ATSGGLAGGGEQF
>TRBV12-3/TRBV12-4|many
ASRALGEQY
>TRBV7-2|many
ASSLARGRGNYGYT
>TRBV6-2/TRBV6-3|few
ASGQGADTQY
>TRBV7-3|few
ASSRSGRVEETQY
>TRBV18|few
ASSPRTGVVETQY
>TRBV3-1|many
ASSQQWDFQETQY
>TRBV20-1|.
SARDNRGLGEAF
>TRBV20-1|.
SAEGYTEAF
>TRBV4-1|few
ASSQVFTQGVAGRQETQY
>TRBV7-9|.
ASSLDRGHEKLF
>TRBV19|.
ASSMERGNTEAF
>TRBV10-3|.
ATSTDRANEQY
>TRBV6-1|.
ASRSRFRPETQY
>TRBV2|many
ASSGLAEEQF
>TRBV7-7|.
ASSLYSGFRQETQY
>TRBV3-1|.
ASSQDRTEAVYEQY
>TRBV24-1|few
ATSAASSTDTQY
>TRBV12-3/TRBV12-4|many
ASRSKQGPRNTEAF
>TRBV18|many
ASSPGQDTYNEQF
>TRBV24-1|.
ATSDSRGGHTDTQY
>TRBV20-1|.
SARDLVDGGREKLF
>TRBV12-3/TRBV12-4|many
ASSVQLYSSYEQY
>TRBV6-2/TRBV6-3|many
ASSPRQGSGGYT
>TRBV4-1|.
ASSRKDEKLF
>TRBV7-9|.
ASSLFDSPYEQY
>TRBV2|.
ASSEGASGLAKNIQY
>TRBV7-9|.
ASSQGSGDEQF